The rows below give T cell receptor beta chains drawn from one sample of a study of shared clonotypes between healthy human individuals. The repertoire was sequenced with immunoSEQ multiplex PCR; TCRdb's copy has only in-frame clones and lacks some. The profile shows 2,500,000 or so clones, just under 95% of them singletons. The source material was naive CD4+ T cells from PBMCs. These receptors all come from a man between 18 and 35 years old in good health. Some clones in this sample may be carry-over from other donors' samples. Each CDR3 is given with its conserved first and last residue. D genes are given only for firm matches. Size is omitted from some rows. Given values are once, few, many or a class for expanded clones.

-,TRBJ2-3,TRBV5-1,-,CASRLRVRGSTDTQYF,TGCGCCAGCAGGTTGAGGGTACGAGGGAGCACAGATACGCAGTATTTT
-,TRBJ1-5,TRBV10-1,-,CALYISNQPQHF,TGCGCCCTTTACATAAGCAATCAGCCCCAGCATTTT
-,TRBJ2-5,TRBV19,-,CASSTKETQYF,TGTGCCAGTAGTACGAAAGAGACCCAGTACTTC
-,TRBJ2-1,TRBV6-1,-,CASSEGQVMHNEQFF,TGTGCCAGCAGTGAAGGACAGGTTATGCACAATGAGCAGTTCTTC
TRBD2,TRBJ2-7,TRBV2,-,CASSGERDSYEQYF,TGTGCCAGCAGTGGGGAGCGGGACTCCTACGAGCAGTACTTC
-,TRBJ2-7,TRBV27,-,CASSPGLYTTPYEQYF,TGTGCCAGCAGTCCTGGACTGTACACCACCCCCTACGAGCAGTACTTC
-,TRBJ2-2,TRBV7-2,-,CASSPLRAGLTGELFF,TGTGCCAGCAGCCCCCTCAGGGCAGGGTTGACCGGGGAGCTGTTTTTT
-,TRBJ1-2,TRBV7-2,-,CASSLGGGPNYGYTF,TGTGCCAGCAGCTTAGGGGGGGGACCTAACTATGGCTACACCTTC
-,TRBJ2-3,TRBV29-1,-,CSAGEDTQYF,TGCAGCGCCGGGGAAGATACGCAGTATTTT
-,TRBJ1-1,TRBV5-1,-,CASSWRRGSDTEAFF,TGCGCCAGCAGCTGGAGGCGGGGTTCTGACACTGAAGCTTTCTTT
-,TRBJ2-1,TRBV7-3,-,CASSPGADASYNEQFF,TGTGCCAGCAGCCCGGGGGCGGACGCTTCCTACAATGAGCAGTTCTTC
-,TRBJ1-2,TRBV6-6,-,CASRDQGSGYTF,TGTGCCAGCAGGGACCAGGGTTCTGGCTACACCTTC
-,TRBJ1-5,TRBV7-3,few,CASSLGSSGPQHF,TGTGCCAGCAGCCTCGGGTCCTCTGGGCCCCAGCATTTT
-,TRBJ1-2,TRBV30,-,CACLSGHYGYTF,TGTGCCTGCCTCTCAGGACACTATGGCTACACCTTC
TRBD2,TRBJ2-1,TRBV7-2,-,CASSLGTSGYNEQFF,TGTGCCAGCAGCTTAGGGACTAGCGGCTACAATGAGCAGTTCTTC
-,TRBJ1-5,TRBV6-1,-,CASTLRAGLWPQHF,TGTGCCAGCACCTTAAGGGCCGGGTTGTGGCCCCAGCATTTT
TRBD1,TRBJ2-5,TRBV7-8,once,CASSSNPGQGSVKTQYF,TGTGCCAGCAGCTCGAATCCGGGACAGGGTTCCGTAAAGACCCAGTACTTC
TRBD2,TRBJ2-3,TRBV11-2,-,CASSLTSGGGTDTQYF,TGTGCCAGCAGCTTGACTAGCGGGGGGGGCACAGATACGCAGTATTTT
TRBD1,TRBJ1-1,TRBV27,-,CASSPRQGTEAFF,TGTGCCAGCAGTCCGCGACAGGGCACTGAAGCTTTCTTT
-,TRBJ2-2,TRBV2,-,CASTYVGMNTGELFF,TGTGCCAGCACCTATGTGGGGATGAACACCGGGGAGCTGTTTTTT
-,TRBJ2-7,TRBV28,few,CASSFPRPPYEQYF,TGTGCCAGCAGTTTTCCCCGCCCACCCTACGAGCAGTACTTC
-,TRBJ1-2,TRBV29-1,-,CSVVKGVFGYTF,TGCAGCGTTGTCAAGGGTGTTTTCGGCTACACCTTC
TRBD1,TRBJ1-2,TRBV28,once,CASSSPDSRDRVYGYTF,TGTGCCAGCAGTTCTCCGGATTCCCGGGACAGGGTCTATGGCTACACCTTC
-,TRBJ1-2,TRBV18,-,CASSPRRVRDYGYTF,TGTGCCAGCTCACCAAGGAGGGTTAGGGACTATGGCTACACCTTC
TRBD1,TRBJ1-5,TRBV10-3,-,CAISSQGNQPQHF,TGTGCCATCAGTTCACAGGGGAATCAGCCCCAGCATTTT
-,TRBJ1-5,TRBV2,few,CASSDEENQPQHF,TGTGCCAGCAGTGACGAGGAGAATCAGCCCCAGCATTTT
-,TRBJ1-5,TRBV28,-,CASSLSGLSNQPQHF,TGTGCCAGCAGTTTATCGGGACTGTCCAATCAGCCCCAGCATTTT
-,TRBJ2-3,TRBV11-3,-,CASSLPSADTQYF,TGTGCCAGCAGCCTTCCGTCGGCAGATACGCAGTATTTT
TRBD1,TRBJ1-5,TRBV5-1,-,CASSPGTGGNQPQHF,TGCGCCAGCAGTCCTGGGACAGGGGGCAATCAGCCCCAGCATTTT
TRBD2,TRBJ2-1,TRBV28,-,CASSSPGLAGEKQFF,TGTGCCAGCAGCTCCCCCGGGCTAGCGGGAGAGAAGCAGTTCTTC
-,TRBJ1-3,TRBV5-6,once,CASSPTGLTGNTIYF,TGTGCCAGCAGCCCGACGGGACTTACTGGAAACACCATATATTTT
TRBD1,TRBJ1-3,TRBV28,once,CASRPGQGSNTIYF,TGTGCCAGCAGACCCGGACAGGGGAGCAACACCATATATTTT